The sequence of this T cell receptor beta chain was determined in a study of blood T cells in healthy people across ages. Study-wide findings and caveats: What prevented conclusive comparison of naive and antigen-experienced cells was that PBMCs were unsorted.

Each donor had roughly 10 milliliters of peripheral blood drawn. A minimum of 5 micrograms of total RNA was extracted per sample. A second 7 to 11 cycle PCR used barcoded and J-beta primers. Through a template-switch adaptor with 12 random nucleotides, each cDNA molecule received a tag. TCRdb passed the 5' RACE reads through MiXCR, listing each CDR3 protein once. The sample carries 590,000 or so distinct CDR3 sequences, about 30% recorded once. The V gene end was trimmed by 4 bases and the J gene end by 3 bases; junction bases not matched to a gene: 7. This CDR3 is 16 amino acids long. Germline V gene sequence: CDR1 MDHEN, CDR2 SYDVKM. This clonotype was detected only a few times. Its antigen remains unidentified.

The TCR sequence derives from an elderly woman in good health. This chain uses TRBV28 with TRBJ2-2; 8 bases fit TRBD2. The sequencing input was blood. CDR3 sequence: CASSWSGGGYTGELFF. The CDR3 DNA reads TGTGCCAGCAGTTGGAGCGGGGGAGGGTACACCGGGGAGCTGTTTTTT.